Below, 15 T cell receptor beta chains from the same sample are listed, as sequenced in a study of T cell responses to AZD1222 COVID-19 vaccine. Clones were read by immunoSEQ multiplex PCR, and TCRdb kept only the in-frame ones, dropping some. The table includes fewer than 110,000 clones, less than 95% detected once. The material sequenced was peripheral blood, taken on day 0 of AZD1222 vaccination. All receptors derive from an adult in good health.

This clone was found a few times. The V gene is TRBV3-1 (or the pseudogene TRBV3-2), the J gene TRBJ1-1; no firm D call. V was shortened by 5 bases and J by 1 base, with 8 bases between the two germline ends. CDR1 and CDR2 (germline): LGHDT, YNNKEL (reference sequence). The CDR3 has 13 amino acids. CDR3 sequence (DNA): TGTGCCAGCAGCACAACAGAGAACACTGAAGCTTTCTTT. Amino acids: CASSTTENTEAFF.

The chain couples TRBV27 to TRBJ2-5, with TRBD2 as a possible D gene (6 bases). V was clipped by 5 bases and J by 5 bases, with 12 bases between them. CDR3 length equals 13 residues. Germline V gene lookup returns CDR1 MNHEY and CDR2 SMNVEV (reference sequence). CDR3 region: CASSGGLLETQYF. The CDR3 DNA sequence: TGTGCCAGCAGTGGAGGGCTCCTCGAGACCCAGTACTTC.

The chain uses TRBV6-5 and TRBJ2-3; D gene unclear. Trimming cost V 2 bases and J 0 bases, with 12 bases left between them. The CDR3 runs to 16 residues. Germline values: CDR1 MNHEY, CDR2 SVGAGI. The CDR3: CASSYGPAISTDTQYF. CDR3 coding DNA: TGTGCCAGCAGTTACGGACCCGCAATTAGCACAGATACGCAGTATTTT.

The V gene is TRBV19, the J gene TRBJ2-5, with a possible D match to TRBD1 (6 bases). CDR1 is LNHDA and CDR2 is SQIVND in the germline V gene (reference sequence). V was cut by 3 bases and J by 5 bases, with 10 bases left in between. The CDR3 spans 13 residues. The CDR3, as DNA: TGTGCCAGTAGTATGGGCCAGGGGGAGACCCAGTACTTC. It encodes CASSMGQGETQYF.

As DNA, the CDR3 is TGTGCCAGCAGCGGGAGGGAATTCGAGACCCAGTACTTC. Translating it yields CASSGREFETQYF. V is TRBV9 and J is TRBJ2-5, with D possibly TRBD2 on 6 matching bases. Looked up from germline, CDR1 is SGDLS and CDR2 is YYNGEE. The CDR3 runs 13 residues. The V end was cut by 3 bases, the J end by 5 bases, with 11 bases between.

The J gene is TRBJ1-3, the V gene TRBV4-1; the match to TRBD1 covers 7 bases. With 3 bases clipped from V and 0 bases from J, the junction kept 8 bases outside the gene matches. The germline gives CDR1 MGHRA, CDR2 YSYEKL. This CDR3 spans 17 amino acids. The DNA of the CDR3 is TGCGCCAGCAGCCATTCCAGGGGGGCCGACTCTGGAAACACCATATATTTT. Translation gives CASSHSRGADSGNTIYF.

V and J are TRBV9 and TRBJ1-1; the D is unclear. V was cut by 0 bases and J by 6 bases, with 12 bases left in between. The CDR3 is made up of 14 amino acids. In germline, CDR1 is SGDLS, CDR2 YYNGEE. The CDR3 sequence: CASSVGGRGAEAFF. The CDR3 DNA sequence: TGTGCCAGCAGCGTAGGCGGGCGTGGGGCTGAAGCTTTCTTT.

The chain uses TRBV28 and TRBJ1-5, with D uncertain. Trimming removed 3 bases at V and 9 bases at J, with 9 bases between. CDR1 and CDR2 from the germline V gene are MDHEN and SYDVKM. The CDR3 consists of 12 residues. CDR3 sequence reads: CASSFPSGPQHF. In DNA form, the CDR3 reads TGTGCCAGCAGTTTTCCCTCGGGGCCCCAGCATTTT.

V gene TRBV2 combines with J gene TRBJ2-2; 11 positions agree with TRBD1. CDR1 is SNHLY and CDR2 is FYNNEI in the germline V gene. CDR3 length: 16 residues. V lost 4 bases and J lost 6; bases outside the gene matches: 7. CDR3 protein: CASSVAGQGAPGELFF. CDR3 nucleotides: TGTGCCAGCAGTGTAGCAGGACAGGGGGCCCCCGGGGAGCTGTTTTTT.

The gene calls are TRBV10-3 and TRBJ2-1; 10 nucleotides agree with TRBD1. CDR3 length: 12 amino acids. In germline, CDR1 is ENHRY, CDR2 SYGVKD. Trimming took 6 bases from V and 15 from J; bases not matched to a gene: 8. CDR3 in amino acids: CAISVGTGDRFF. In DNA, the CDR3 is TGTGCCATCAGCGTAGGGACAGGGGACCGGTTCTTC.

The gene calls are TRBV28 and TRBJ2-3, with D perhaps assigned TRBD1 or TRBD2 (6 bases each). CDR3 length equals 16 residues. The germline CDR1 and CDR2 sequences are MDHEN and SYDVKM. The V gene lost 11 bases and the J gene lost 0 bases, with 21 bases spanning the gap. In DNA form, the CDR3 reads TGTGCCGTGGTACCTCGGGGGCCAGCTAGCACAGATACGCAGTATTTT. Encoded protein: CAVVPRGPASTDTQYF.

The chain is built from TRBV7-9 and TRBJ2-1, with D maybe TRBD1 (5 bases). This CDR3 has 13 residues. Per germline, CDR1 SEHNR and CDR2 FQNEAQ (reference sequence). The V gene lost 7 bases and the J gene lost 7 bases, with 14 bases spanning the gap. This CDR3 reads CASTPGYMNEQFF. The CDR3, as DNA: TGTGCCAGCACCCCAGGGTATATGAATGAGCAGTTCTTC.

The gene calls are TRBV28 and TRBJ1-2; 8 bases map to TRBD1. J lost 4 bases, V lost 6 bases, and 4 bases had no gene match. The CDR3 runs 13 residues. Germline-derived CDR1 and CDR2 are MDHEN and SYDVKM. DNA for the CDR3: TGTGCCAGCAGCCTACAGGGGGTCTATGGCTACACCTTC. Protein sequence: CASSLQGVYGYTF.

The J gene is TRBJ2-3, the V gene TRBV7-9; 7 bases are a match to TRBD2. Per the germline V gene, CDR1 is SEHNR and CDR2 is FQNEAQ (reference sequence). The CDR3 runs 16 residues. J was trimmed by 1 base and V by 1 base; bases with no gene match: 5. CDR3 DNA: TGTGCCAGCAGCTTAGTTCGGCTAGCGGGCACAGATACGCAGTATTTT. It yields the protein CASSLVRLAGTDTQYF.

V and J are TRBV28 and TRBJ1-5; the match to TRBD1 covers 7 bases. The CDR3 sequence is 15 residues long. The trim removed 6 bases at V and 1 base at J, leaving 6 bases unmatched. Germline V gene data show CDR1 as MDHEN and CDR2 as SYDVKM. CDR3 region: CASRLQGVSNQPQHF. The DNA for the CDR3 is TGTGCCAGCAGACTCCAGGGGGTGAGCAATCAGCCCCAGCATTTT.